Presented here are 24 T cell receptor beta chains from one specimen sequenced in a study of vaccination and CD4 T cells after COVID-19 (dated by TCRdb to 2022 to 2024). Their antigens are not known. Libraries came from PCR. The sequencer listed for this sample is Illumina iSeq 100. DNA from cultured CD4+ T cells was subjected to TCR sequencing with the Oncomine TCR Beta short-read assay at the Johns Hopkins FTIC core. Using fastp trimming at Q25 and MiXCR clonotype assembly, TCRdb reanalyzed the public sequencing data and kept in-frame beta chains. Each CDR3 protein appears once, grouped with its most common genes and DNA. The sample table holds approximately 19,000 distinct CDR3 sequences, of which around 58% were seen once. The ten top clones hold 7.5% to 9% of the sample. Explained via the paper, the treatment or condition label denotes: roughly 11-day PBMC culture with coronavirus spike peptide pools or control peptides (ViraFEST assay).

What was sequenced was CD4+ T cells from blood, cultured in vitro. These receptors originate from a human donor who had recovered from COVID-19.

The V gene is TRBV30, the J gene TRBJ2-7, with a possible D match to TRBD2 (7 bases). V lost 5 bases to trimming and J lost 0 bases, with 32 bases between them. The CDR3 loop spans 20 amino acids. Germline CDR1 GTSNPN, CDR2 SVGIG (reference sequence). The CDR3 sequence: CAWGGQDPIASGRSSYEQYF. CDR3 in DNA: TGTGCCTGGGGGGGGCAGGACCCCATTGCTAGCGGCCGGAGCTCCTACGAGCAGTACTTC.

V usage is TRBV10-3 and J usage is TRBJ1-1; 7 bases match TRBD1. The germline V gene encodes CDR1 ENHRY and CDR2 SYGVKD. The CDR3 totals 16 residues. J gave up 4 bases and V 4 bases, and 12 bases lay outside the gene matches. The DNA of the CDR3 is TGTGCCATCAGTGTGCCCTACAGGGGCAGAGGCACTGAAGCTTTCTTT. Amino acid sequence: CAISVPYRGRGTEAFF.

This chain links TRBV7-3 with TRBJ2-2, with a weak D call TRBD1 (6 bases). CDR3 length: 15 amino acids. Germline V CDR1 and CDR2: SGHTA, FQGTGA. The V gene lost 5 bases and the J gene lost 1 base, with 11 bases spanning the gap. The CDR3 loop reads CASSLQGRNTGELFF. CDR3 nucleotide sequence: TGTGCCAGCAGCCTGCAGGGGAGGAACACCGGGGAGCTGTTTTTT.

In DNA form, the CDR3 reads TGCAGTGCTAGAGATCATCCACTAGCGGGAGGGTTCAATGAGCAGTTCTTC. The encoded protein is CSARDHPLAGGFNEQFF. The chain recombines TRBV20-1 with TRBJ2-1; TRBD2 matches at 13 bases. After removal of 0 bases from V and 6 bases from J, the junction contained 8 bases not matched to a gene. The germline CDR1 and CDR2 sequences are DFQATT and SNEGSKA (reference sequence). The CDR3 has 17 amino acids.

The rearrangement joins TRBV6-1 to TRBJ2-1, with TRBD2 identical over 11 bases. CDR3 length equals 19 residues. CDR1 is MNHNS and CDR2 is SASEGT in the germline V gene. Trimming cost V 2 bases and J 7 bases; bases outside gene matches: 16. The CDR3 coding sequence is TGTGCCAGCAGTGAACTCCTTAGCGGGAGGGCCCAATGGAGGAATGAGCAGTTCTTC. As protein: CASSELLSGRAQWRNEQFF.

The CDR3: CASRKTSGTSANIQYF. The DNA of the CDR3 is TGTGCCAGCAGGAAGACCTCCGGGACTAGCGCAAACATTCAGTACTTC. This chain uses TRBV6-1 with TRBJ2-4; TRBD2 matches at 10 bases. V lost 6 bases to trimming and J lost 6 bases; unmatched junction nucleotides: 11. The CDR3 extends over 16 amino acids. CDR1 is MNHNS, CDR2 SASEGT, per germline.

Only a few counts were recorded for this clonotype. The chain couples TRBV11-3 to TRBJ2-3; 9 nucleotides align to TRBD2. The CDR3 extends over 15 amino acids. The V gene end was trimmed by 5 bases and the J gene end by 1 base; junction bases not matched to a gene: 4. The germline gives CDR1 SGHNT, CDR2 YENEEA. CDR3 sequence reads: CASSGRTSGTDTQYF. CDR3 coding DNA: TGTGCCAGCAGCGGCAGGACTAGCGGCACAGATACGCAGTATTTT.

The chain combines TRBV5-8 with TRBJ1-5; 7 nucleotides agree with TRBD1. V shed 4 bases and J 6 bases; nucleotides not matched to a gene: 10. The CDR3 extends over 15 amino acids. Per the germline V gene, CDR1 is SGHTS and CDR2 is YDEGEE. The CDR3 region is CASSLQGRGGQPQHF. The CDR3, as DNA: TGTGCCAGCAGCCTACAGGGGCGGGGTGGTCAGCCCCAGCATTTT.

The table lists this clonotype with a count of one. V gene TRBV18 combines with J gene TRBJ1-6; TRBD1 matches 10 bases. The CDR3 spans 16 residues. The V gene end was trimmed by 3 bases and the J gene end by 6 bases; junction bases not matched to a gene: 5. Germline CDR1 reads KGHSH; CDR2 reads LQKENI. The CDR3 sequence: CASSPTGTGANSPLHF. The CDR3 region has the DNA TGTGCCAGCTCACCGACCGGGACAGGGGCTAATTCACCCCTCCACTTT.

The V gene is TRBV6-2 or TRBV6-3, the J gene TRBJ2-1, with D maybe TRBD2 (5 bases). The V gene lost 5 bases and the J gene lost 0 bases, with 14 bases spanning the gap. Germline V gene data show CDR1 as MNHEY and CDR2 as SVGEGT. The CDR3 has 16 residues. The CDR3 DNA reads TGTGCCAGCAGTCCAGACCGGAGGCCCTCCTACAATGAGCAGTTCTTC. This sequence encodes CASSPDRRPSYNEQFF.

This clonotype was picked up a small number of times. The chain couples TRBV20-1 to TRBJ1-2; 7 bases fit TRBD1. Per the germline V gene, CDR1 is DFQATT and CDR2 is SNEGSKA (reference sequence). J was trimmed by 2 bases and V by 3 bases; bases with no gene match: 6. This CDR3 has 14 residues. The CDR3 nucleotides are TGCAGTGCTAGCCGAACGACAGGGAACTATGGCTACACCTTC. As protein: CSASRTTGNYGYTF.

This rearrangement joins TRBV10-3 to TRBJ1-2; D possibly corresponds to TRBD1 (5 bases). The CDR3 consists of 18 residues. Trimming shortened V by 4 bases and J by 3 bases, and 24 bases separated the two germline ends. CDR1 ENHRY and CDR2 SYGVKD come from the germline V gene. CDR3 bases: TGTGCCATCAGTGCCTCGAGGGGCAGGGATTCGACTCACTATGGCTACACCTTC. This gives the protein CAISASRGRDSTHYGYTF.

As for this clonotype: At one end, the junction sequence differs from germline, possibly due to a read error. The V and J genes are TRBV19 and TRBJ2-7; tentative D call: TRBD1 (6 bases). The CDR3 sequence is 17 residues long. Germline V gene sequence: CDR1 LNHDA, CDR2 SQIVND (reference sequence). The CDR3 sequence: CASSIKPRDTSSYKQYF. The CDR3 nucleotides read TGTGCCAGTAGTATTAAACCCCGGGACACGAGCTCCTACAAGCAGTACTTC.

The chain uses TRBV6-5 and TRBJ2-3; D is unclear. The V and J ends lost 4 bases and 8 bases respectively, with 16 bases between them. CDR3 length: 14 residues. Germline V gene sequence: CDR1 MNHEY, CDR2 SVGAGI. The CDR3 protein is CASSSSLTLGTQYF. CDR3 in DNA: TGTGCCAGCAGTTCGTCCCTTACTCTAGGTACGCAGTATTTT.

The chain links TRBV28 to TRBJ1-1, with D perhaps matching TRBD1 (5 bases). The CDR3 loop spans 11 amino acids. Germline CDR1 MDHEN, CDR2 SYDVKM. Trimming stripped 7 bases from V and 8 bases from J, with 11 bases between. The CDR3 protein is CASTLGGEAFF. CDR3 nucleotides: TGTGCCAGCACCCTGGGGGGGGAAGCTTTCTTT. The whole variable domain, remainder taken from reference TRBV28 and TRBJ1-1, is DVKVTQSSRYLVKRTGEKVFLECVQDMDHENMFWYRQDPGLGLRLIYFSYDVKMKEKGDIPEGYSVSREKKERFSLILESASTNQTSMYLCASTLGGEAFFGQGTRLTVV.

CDR3 region: CASSRGLSTDTQYF. CDR3 nucleotides: TGTGCCAGTAGTAGGGGGCTTAGCACAGATACGCAGTATTTT. This chain joins TRBV19 and TRBJ2-3; tentatively, D is TRBD1 (6 bases). Germline CDR1 reads LNHDA; CDR2 reads SQIVND (reference sequence). This CDR3 has 14 amino acids. The ends were cut back, 4 bases at V and 0 bases at J, with 8 bases in the middle.

The chain is built from TRBV6-1 and TRBJ2-7, with TRBD2 matching over 7 bases. V lost 6 bases, J lost 6 bases, and 11 bases stayed unmatched. Germline CDR1 MNHNS, CDR2 SASEGT. This CDR3 spans 14 amino acids. CDR3 bases: TGTGCCAGCAGCCTGAGAATCGGGGAGGGCGAGCAGTACTTC. This sequence encodes CASSLRIGEGEQYF.

This clonotype has a handful of counts. The genes are TRBV27 and TRBJ2-7; 12 nucleotides align to TRBD2. Trimming at V came to 4 bases and at J to 1 base, leaving 2 bases not matched to a gene. The CDR3 loop spans 15 amino acids. Germline V gene lookup returns CDR1 MNHEY and CDR2 SMNVEV (reference sequence). CDR3 nucleotides: TGTGCCAGCAGTTGGACTAGCGGGGATTCCTACGAGCAGTACTTC. Residues: CASSWTSGDSYEQYF.

The chain is built from TRBV18 and TRBJ2-7; D gene ambiguous. This CDR3 is built from 16 residues. With 0 bases removed from V and 7 bases from J, the gap between germline ends came to 19 bases. The germline V gene encodes CDR1 KGHSH and CDR2 LQKENI. The DNA of the CDR3 is TGTGCCAGCTCACCACCGTCGACGGCCGGTTATGGGGAGCAGTACTTC. Residues: CASSPPSTAGYGEQYF. Using reference TRBV18 and TRBJ2-7 for the parts outside the CDR3, the full variable domain is NAGVMQNPRHLVRRRGQEARLRCSPMKGHSHVYWYRQLPEEGLKFMVYLQKENIIDESGMPKERFSAEFPKEGPSILRIQQVVRGDSAAYFCASSPPSTAGYGEQYFGPGTRLTVT.

The V and J genes are TRBV19 and TRBJ2-7; the D gene is possibly TRBD1 (5 bases). The CDR3 extends over 15 amino acids. The V end was cut by 6 bases, the J end by 3 bases, with 18 bases between. Per the germline V gene, CDR1 is LNHDA and CDR2 is SQIVND (reference sequence). This CDR3 is CASSPRAQSIYEQYF. The DNA of the CDR3 is TGTGCCAGTAGCCCCAGGGCCCAGAGCATCTACGAGCAGTACTTC.

This clonotype was counted a few times. The V and J genes are TRBV27 and TRBJ1-1; D is unclear. Germline V gene lookup returns CDR1 MNHEY and CDR2 SMNVEV (reference sequence). The ends were cut back, 5 bases at V and 1 base at J, with 11 bases in the middle. CDR3 size: 14 residues. CDR3 in DNA: TGTGCCAGCAGTAGAGGGCTATGGAACACTGAAGCTTTCTTT. Protein: CASSRGLWNTEAFF.

The V call is TRBV11-3, the J call TRBJ2-1; 13 nucleotides align to TRBD2. The length of the CDR3 is 19 residues. CDR1 and CDR2 (germline): SGHNT, YENEEA. The V segment lost 0 bases and the J segment 7 bases; nucleotides outside the gene matches: 12. The CDR3 here is CASSLDPSQLAGGLNEQFF. The CDR3, as DNA: TGTGCCAGCAGCTTAGATCCCTCACAACTAGCGGGAGGGCTTAATGAGCAGTTCTTC.

This chain uses TRBV6-1 with TRBJ1-1, with TRBD1 matching 7 bases. The CDR3 extends over 14 amino acids. Germline values: CDR1 MNHNS, CDR2 SASEGT. V dropped 6 bases and J dropped 2; count of bases not matched to a gene: 6. In nucleotides, the CDR3 is TGTGCCAGCAGCGGGGACAGCTACAACACTGAAGCTTTCTTT. This translates into CASSGDSYNTEAFF.

The gene calls are TRBV24-1 and TRBJ1-3; 9 positions agree with TRBD1. Trimming removed 4 bases from V and 0 bases from J; junction bases left unmatched: 9. Germline CDR1 KGHDR, CDR2 SFDVKD. This CDR3 contains 18 residues. The CDR3 is CATSDSPGQGSSGNTIYF. The CDR3 DNA follows: TGTGCCACCAGTGACTCACCGGGACAGGGCTCCTCTGGAAACACCATATATTTT.